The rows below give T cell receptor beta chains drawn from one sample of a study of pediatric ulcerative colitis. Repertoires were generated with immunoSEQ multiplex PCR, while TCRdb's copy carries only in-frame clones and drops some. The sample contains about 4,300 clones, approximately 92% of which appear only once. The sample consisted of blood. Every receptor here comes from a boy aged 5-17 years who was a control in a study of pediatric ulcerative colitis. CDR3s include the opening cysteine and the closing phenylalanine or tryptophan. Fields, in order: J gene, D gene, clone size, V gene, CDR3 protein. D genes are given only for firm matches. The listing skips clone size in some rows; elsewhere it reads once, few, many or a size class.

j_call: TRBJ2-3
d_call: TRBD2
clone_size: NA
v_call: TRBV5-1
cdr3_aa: CASSFGLAGGHPADTQYF

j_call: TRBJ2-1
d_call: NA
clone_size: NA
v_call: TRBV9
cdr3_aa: CASSVEPGTYNEQFF

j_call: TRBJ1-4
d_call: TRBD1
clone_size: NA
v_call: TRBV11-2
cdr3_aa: CASSFRGGQAINEKLFF

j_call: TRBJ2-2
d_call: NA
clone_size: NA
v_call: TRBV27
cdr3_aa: CASRGTGRFTGELFF

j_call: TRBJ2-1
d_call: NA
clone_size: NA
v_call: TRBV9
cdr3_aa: CASSAAGTPYNEQFF

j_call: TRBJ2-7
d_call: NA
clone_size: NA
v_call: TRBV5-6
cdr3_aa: CASSLGVASYEQYF

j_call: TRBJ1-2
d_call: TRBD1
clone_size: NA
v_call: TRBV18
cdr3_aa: CASSPQGTGTNYGYTF

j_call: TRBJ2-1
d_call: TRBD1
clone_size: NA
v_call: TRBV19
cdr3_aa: CASSMEGQEHNEQFF

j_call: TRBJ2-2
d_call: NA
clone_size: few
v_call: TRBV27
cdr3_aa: CASSPWTNTGELFF

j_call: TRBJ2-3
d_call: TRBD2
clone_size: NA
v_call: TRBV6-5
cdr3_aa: CASSSAGGRTDTQYF